The TCR beta chain under discussion was sequenced for a study of blood T cells in healthy people across ages. Unmatched junction bases numbered 8, after V lost 10 bases and J lost 2 bases. Germline V lookup: CDR1 MGHDK, CDR2 SYGVNS. CDR3 length equals 14 residues. Next came a second PCR, run for about 6 to 12 cycles, which used a sample-barcoded 5' primer along with a J-beta primer mix. TCRdb called the 5' RACE reads again in MiXCR, with one record for every CDR3 protein. The sample has around 1,000,000 distinct CDR3 sequences; 20% to 25% are singletons. This sample was also put to use in a study of T cells of mothers and their children. As that report states: Thymic selection, a shaping force on TCR recombination output, acts similarly in related and unrelated pairs.

Source material: blood. The J gene is TRBJ2-1, the V gene TRBV25-1; TRBD2 agrees at 7 bases. The TCR sequence derives from a girl aged 2-10 years in good health. This chain's CDR3 is CATLAGDTYNEQFF. The CDR3 DNA follows: TGTGCCACGTTAGCGGGTGATACCTACAATGAGCAGTTCTTC. The full variable domain, completed using reference TRBV25-1 and TRBJ2-1, is EADIYQTPRYLVIGTGKKITLECSQTMGHDKMYWYQQDPGMELHLIHYSYGVNSTEKGDLSSESTVSRIRTEHFPLTLESARPSHTSQYLCATLAGDTYNEQFFGPGTRLTVL.